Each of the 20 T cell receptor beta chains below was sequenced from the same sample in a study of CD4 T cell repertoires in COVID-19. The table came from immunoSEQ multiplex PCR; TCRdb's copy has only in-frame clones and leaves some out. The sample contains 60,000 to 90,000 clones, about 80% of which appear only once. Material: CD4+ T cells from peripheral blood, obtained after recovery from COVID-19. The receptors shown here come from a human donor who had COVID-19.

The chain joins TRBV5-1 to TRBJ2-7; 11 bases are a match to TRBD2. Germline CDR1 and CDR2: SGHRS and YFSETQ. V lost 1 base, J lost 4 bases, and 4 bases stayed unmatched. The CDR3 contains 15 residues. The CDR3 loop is CASSLTSGSYYEQYF. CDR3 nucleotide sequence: TGCGCCAGCAGCTTGACTAGCGGGAGTTATTACGAGCAGTACTTC.

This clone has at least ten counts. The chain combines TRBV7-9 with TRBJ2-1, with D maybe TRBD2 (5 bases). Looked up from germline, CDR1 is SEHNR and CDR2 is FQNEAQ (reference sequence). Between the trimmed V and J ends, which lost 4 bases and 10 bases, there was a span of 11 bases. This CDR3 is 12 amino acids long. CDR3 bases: TGTGCCAGCAGCTCAAAGCGGACCGAGCAGTTCTTC. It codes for CASSSKRTEQFF.

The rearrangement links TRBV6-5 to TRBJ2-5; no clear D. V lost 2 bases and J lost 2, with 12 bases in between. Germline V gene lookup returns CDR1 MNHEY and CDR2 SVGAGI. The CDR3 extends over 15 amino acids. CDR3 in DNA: TGTGCCAGCAGTTACGGCAATGGGCCACAAGAGACCCAGTACTTC. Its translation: CASSYGNGPQETQYF.

This chain's CDR3 is CASSIVDRAGEQYF. CDR3 sequence (DNA): TGTGCCAGTAGTATAGTGGACAGGGCAGGCGAGCAGTACTTC. The V call is TRBV19, the J call TRBJ2-7; 8 bases map to TRBD1. This CDR3 comprises 14 residues. Germline assignment: CDR1 LNHDA and CDR2 SQIVND (reference sequence). V trimming: 1 base; J trimming: 6 bases; junction bases outside the gene matches: 5.

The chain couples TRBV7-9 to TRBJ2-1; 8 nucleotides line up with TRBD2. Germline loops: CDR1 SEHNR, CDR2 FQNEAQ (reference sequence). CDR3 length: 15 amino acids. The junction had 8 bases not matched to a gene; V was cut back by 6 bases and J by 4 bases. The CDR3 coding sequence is TGTGCCAGCAGGCCTCAAGCGGGGGTATACAATGAGCAGTTCTTC. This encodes CASRPQAGVYNEQFF.

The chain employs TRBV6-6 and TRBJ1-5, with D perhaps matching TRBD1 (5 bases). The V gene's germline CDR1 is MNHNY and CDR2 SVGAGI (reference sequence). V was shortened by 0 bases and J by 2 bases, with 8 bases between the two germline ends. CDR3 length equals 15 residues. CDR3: CASSYSGRGNQPQHF. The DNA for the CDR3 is TGTGCCAGCAGTTACTCGGGCAGGGGCAATCAGCCCCAGCATTTT.

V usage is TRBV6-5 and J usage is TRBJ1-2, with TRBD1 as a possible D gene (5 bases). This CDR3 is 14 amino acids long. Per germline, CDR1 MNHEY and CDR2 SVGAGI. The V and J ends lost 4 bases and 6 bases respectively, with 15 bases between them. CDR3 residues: CASSLGTSTNGYTF. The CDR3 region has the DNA TGTGCCAGCAGTTTAGGGACCTCTACGAATGGCTACACCTTC.

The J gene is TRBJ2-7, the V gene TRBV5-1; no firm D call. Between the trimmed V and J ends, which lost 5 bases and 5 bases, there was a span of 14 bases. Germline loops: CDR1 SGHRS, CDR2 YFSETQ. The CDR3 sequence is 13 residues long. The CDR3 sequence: CASSRQVGNEQYF. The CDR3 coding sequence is TGCGCCAGCAGTCGGCAGGTTGGGAACGAGCAGTACTTC.

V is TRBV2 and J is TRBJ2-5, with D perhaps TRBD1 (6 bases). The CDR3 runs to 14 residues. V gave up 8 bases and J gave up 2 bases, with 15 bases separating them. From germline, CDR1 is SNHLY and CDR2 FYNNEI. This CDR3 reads CASGADQGQETQYF. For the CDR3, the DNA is TGTGCCAGCGGAGCGGATCAGGGGCAAGAGACCCAGTACTTC.

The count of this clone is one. The CDR3 region is CASSPQGTSEAFF. As DNA, the CDR3 is TGTGCCAGCAGCCCTCAGGGAACATCTGAAGCTTTCTTT. V gene TRBV3-1 (or the pseudogene TRBV3-2) combines with J gene TRBJ1-1; D perhaps matches TRBD1 (5 bases). With 4 bases removed from V and 6 bases from J, the gap between germline ends came to 12 bases. Germline V gene data show CDR1 as LGHDT and CDR2 as YNNKEL (reference sequence). The CDR3 is 13 amino acids.

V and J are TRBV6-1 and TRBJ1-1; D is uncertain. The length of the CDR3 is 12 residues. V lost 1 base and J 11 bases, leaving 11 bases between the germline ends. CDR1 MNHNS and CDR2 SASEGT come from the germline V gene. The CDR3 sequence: CASSEGGGRAFF. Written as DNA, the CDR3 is TGTGCCAGCAGTGAAGGTGGTGGTAGGGCTTTCTTT.

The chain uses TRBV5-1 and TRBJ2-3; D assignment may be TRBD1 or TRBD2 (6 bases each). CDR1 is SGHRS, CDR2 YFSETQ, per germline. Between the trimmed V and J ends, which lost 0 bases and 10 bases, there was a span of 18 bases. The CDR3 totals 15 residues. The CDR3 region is CASSLDSGLEGAQYF. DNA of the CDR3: TGCGCCAGCAGCTTGGATTCAGGGTTGGAGGGGGCGCAGTATTTT.

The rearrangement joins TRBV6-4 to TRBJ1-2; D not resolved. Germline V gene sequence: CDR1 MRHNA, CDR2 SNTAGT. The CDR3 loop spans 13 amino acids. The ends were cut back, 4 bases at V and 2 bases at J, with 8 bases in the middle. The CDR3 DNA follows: TGTGCCAGCAGTGCGGAACCGAACTATGGCTACACCTTC. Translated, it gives CASSAEPNYGYTF.

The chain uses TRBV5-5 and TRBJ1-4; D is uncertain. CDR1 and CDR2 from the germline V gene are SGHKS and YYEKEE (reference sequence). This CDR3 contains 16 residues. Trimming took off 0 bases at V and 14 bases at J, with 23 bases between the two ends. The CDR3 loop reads CASSLALGGGKRMLFF. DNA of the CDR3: TGTGCCAGCAGCTTGGCCCTCGGAGGAGGGAAACGAATGCTGTTTTTT. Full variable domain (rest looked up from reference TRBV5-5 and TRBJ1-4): DAGVTQSPTHLIKTRGQQVTLRCSPISGHKSVSWYQQVLGQGPQFIFQYYEKEERGRGNFPDRFSARQFPNYSSELNVNALLLGDSALYLCASSLALGGGKRMLFFGSGTQLSVL.

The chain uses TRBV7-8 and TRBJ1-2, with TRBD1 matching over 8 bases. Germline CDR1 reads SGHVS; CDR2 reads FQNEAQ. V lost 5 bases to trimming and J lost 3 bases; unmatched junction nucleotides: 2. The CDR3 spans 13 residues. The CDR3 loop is CASSQGADYGYTF. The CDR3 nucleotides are TGTGCCAGCAGCCAGGGGGCGGACTATGGCTACACCTTC.

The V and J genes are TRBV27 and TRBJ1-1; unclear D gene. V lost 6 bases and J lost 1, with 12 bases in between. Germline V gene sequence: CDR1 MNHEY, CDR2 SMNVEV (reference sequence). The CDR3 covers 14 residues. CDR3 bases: TGTGCCAGCAGACCAGCAGAGACGAACACTGAAGCTTTCTTT. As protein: CASRPAETNTEAFF.

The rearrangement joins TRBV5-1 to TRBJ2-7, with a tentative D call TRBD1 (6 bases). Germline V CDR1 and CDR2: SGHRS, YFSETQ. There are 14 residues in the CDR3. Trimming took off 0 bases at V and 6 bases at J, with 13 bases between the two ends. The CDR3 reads CASSLDRVVSEQYF. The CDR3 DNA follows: TGCGCCAGCAGCTTGGACAGGGTAGTTAGCGAGCAGTACTTC.

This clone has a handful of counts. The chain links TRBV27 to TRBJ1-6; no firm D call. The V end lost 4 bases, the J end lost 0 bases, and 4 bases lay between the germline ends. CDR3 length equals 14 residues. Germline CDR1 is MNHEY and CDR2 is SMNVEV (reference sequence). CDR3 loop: CASSWRSYNSPLHF. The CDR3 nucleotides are TGTGCCAGCAGTTGGCGCTCCTATAATTCACCCCTCCACTTT.

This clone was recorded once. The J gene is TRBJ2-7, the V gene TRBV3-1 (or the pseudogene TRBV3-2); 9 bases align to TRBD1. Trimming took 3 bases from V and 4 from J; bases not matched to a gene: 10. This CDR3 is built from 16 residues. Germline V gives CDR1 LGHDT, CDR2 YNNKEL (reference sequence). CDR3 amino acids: CASSQTTGTGTYEQYF. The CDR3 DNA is TGTGCCAGCAGCCAGACTACCGGGACAGGGACATACGAGCAGTACTTC.

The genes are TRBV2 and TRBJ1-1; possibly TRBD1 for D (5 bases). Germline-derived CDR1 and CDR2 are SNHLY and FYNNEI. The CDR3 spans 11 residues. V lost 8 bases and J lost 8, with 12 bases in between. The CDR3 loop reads CASGAGVEAFF. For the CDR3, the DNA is TGTGCCAGCGGGGCCGGGGTAGAAGCTTTCTTT. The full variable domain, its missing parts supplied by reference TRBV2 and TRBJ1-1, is EPEVTQTPSHQVTQMGQEVILRCVPISNHLYFYWYRQILGQKVEFLVSFYNNEISEKSEIFDDQFSVERPDGSNFTLKIRSTKLEDSAMYFCASGAGVEAFFGQGTRLTVV.